These 10 T cell receptor beta chains were sequenced from one sample in a study of beta chain features in type 1 diabetes. Investigators reverse transcribed all isolated RNA, so they sequenced expressed TCRB transcripts. TCRdb's copy holds only in-frame clones and misses some; the assay was immunoSEQ multiplex PCR. The sample has more than 150,000 clones, approximately 9.1% seen once. Material: central memory CD4+ T cells from blood. Source of these receptors: a woman aged 18-35 years in good health.

This clone was observed at least ten times. The rearrangement joins TRBV5-1 to TRBJ2-1, with a tentative D call TRBD2 (6 bases). The CDR3 sequence is 18 residues long. V shed 0 bases and J shed 0 bases, with 16 bases lying between them. In germline, CDR1 is SGHRS, CDR2 YFSETQ. The CDR3 loop is CASSLGRGLSSSYNEQFF. CDR3 nucleotides: TGCGCCAGCAGCTTGGGTAGGGGACTCTCAAGCTCCTACAATGAGCAGTTCTTC.

The gene calls are TRBV2 and TRBJ1-5; a possible D gene is TRBD1 (5 bases). This CDR3 is built from 14 residues. V gave up 1 base and J gave up 5 bases, with 9 bases separating them. Germline CDR1 is SNHLY and CDR2 is FYNNEI. CDR3 amino acids: CASSEVAGHQPQHF. DNA for the CDR3: TGTGCCAGCAGTGAAGTGGCGGGACATCAGCCCCAGCATTTT.

This clone was picked up a small number of times. V usage is TRBV30 and J usage is TRBJ1-2, with D maybe TRBD1 (6 bases). The germline V and J ends were trimmed by 3 bases and 6 bases, with 17 bases remaining between them. The CDR3 loop spans 14 amino acids. Germline V gene data show CDR1 as GTSNPN and CDR2 as SVGIG (reference sequence). CDR3 coding DNA: TGTGCCTGGAGGATCCATGGGGACACCGATGGCTACACCTTC. This sequence encodes CAWRIHGDTDGYTF.

This clone was counted a few times. Other DNA sequences within the sample encode an identical CDR3. The J gene is TRBJ1-1, the V gene TRBV5-1; the match to TRBD1 covers 10 bases. With V trimmed by 2 bases and J by 3 bases, 1 base remained unmatched. Germline-derived CDR1 and CDR2 are SGHRS and YFSETQ. The CDR3 consists of 14 residues. The DNA of the CDR3 is TGCGCCAGCAGCTTCGGGACAGGGGACACTGAAGCTTTCTTT. It is translated as CASSFGTGDTEAFF.

The rearrangement links TRBV2 to TRBJ2-1; no reliable D call. CDR3 length equals 12 residues. Trimming removed 6 bases from V and 7 bases from J, with 10 bases in between. CDR1 and CDR2 from the germline V gene are SNHLY and FYNNEI. This chain's CDR3 is CASRAARNEQFF. The DNA of the CDR3 is TGTGCCAGCAGGGCAGCTAGGAATGAGCAGTTCTTC.

This clone turned up a few times. The chain recombines TRBV27 with TRBJ1-2; 10 positions match TRBD1. The V segment lost 6 bases and the J segment 4 bases; nucleotides outside the gene matches: 8. Looked up from germline, CDR1 is MNHEY and CDR2 is SMNVEV (reference sequence). The CDR3 totals 15 residues. The CDR3 region is CASSPGTGDSYGYTF. CDR3 bases: TGTGCCAGCAGCCCCGGGACAGGGGACAGCTATGGCTACACCTTC.

The rearrangement links TRBV10-3 to TRBJ2-1; D perhaps matches TRBD2 (5 bases). V dropped 0 bases and J dropped 1 base, with 13 bases sitting between them. The germline V gene has CDR1 ENHRY and CDR2 SYGVKD. The CDR3 spans 17 residues. The CDR3: CAISESPVRGSYNEQFF. CDR3 DNA: TGTGCCATCAGTGAGTCTCCAGTGAGAGGGTCCTACAATGAGCAGTTCTTC.

The chain couples TRBV5-1 to TRBJ2-3; 8 nucleotides match TRBD2. Germline loops: CDR1 SGHRS, CDR2 YFSETQ. This CDR3 has 14 amino acids. The J segment lost 5 bases and the V segment lost 7 bases, leaving 9 bases of the junction unmatched. CDR3 DNA: TGCGCCAGCGCCAGCGGGAGTAAGGGAGATACGCAGTATTTT. Translation gives CASASGSKGDTQYF.

The chain employs TRBV27 and TRBJ2-1; a weak D match, TRBD2 (6 bases). The germline gives CDR1 MNHEY, CDR2 SMNVEV (reference sequence). Trimming removed 4 bases at V and 2 bases at J, with 12 bases between. This CDR3 comprises 15 residues. The CDR3 here is CASSYIAGPYNEQFF. Here the CDR3 DNA reads TGTGCCAGCAGTTATATCGCGGGGCCCTACAATGAGCAGTTCTTC.

This clone was seen a handful of times. The V call is TRBV5-4, the J call TRBJ2-5; 14 bases align to TRBD2. The germline V gene has CDR1 SGHNT and CDR2 YYREEE (reference sequence). This CDR3 is built from 16 residues. V lost 7 bases to trimming and J lost 4 bases; unmatched junction nucleotides: 9. The CDR3 sequence: CASHLKGLAGVETQYF. The CDR3 nucleotides read TGTGCCAGCCACCTCAAGGGACTAGCGGGGGTAGAGACCCAGTACTTC.